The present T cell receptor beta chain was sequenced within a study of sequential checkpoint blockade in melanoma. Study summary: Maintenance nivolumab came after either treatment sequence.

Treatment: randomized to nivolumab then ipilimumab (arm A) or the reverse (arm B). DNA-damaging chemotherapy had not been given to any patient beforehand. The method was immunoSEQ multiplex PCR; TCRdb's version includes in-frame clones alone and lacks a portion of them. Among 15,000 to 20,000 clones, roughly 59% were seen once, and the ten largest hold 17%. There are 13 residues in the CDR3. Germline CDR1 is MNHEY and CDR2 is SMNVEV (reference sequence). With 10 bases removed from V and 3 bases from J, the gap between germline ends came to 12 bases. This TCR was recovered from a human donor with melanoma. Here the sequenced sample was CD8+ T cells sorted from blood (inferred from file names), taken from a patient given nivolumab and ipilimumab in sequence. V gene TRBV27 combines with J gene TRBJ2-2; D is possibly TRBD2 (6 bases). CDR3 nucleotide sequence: TGTGCCACCGGGAGAGGGTACACCGGGGAGCTGTTTTTT. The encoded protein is CATGRGYTGELFF.